A selection of T cell receptor beta chains follows, all from one sample in a study of cytomegalovirus exposure and HLA in healthy donors. Profiling relied on immunoSEQ multiplex PCR, and the TCRdb table lists in-frame clones only, not all of them. The table records some 95,000 clones, 65% to 80% of them present only once. Sequencing was performed on PBMCs. The receptors derive from a woman aged 18-30 years in good health and CMV-seropositive. Each CDR3 is given with its conserved first and last residue. A D gene is named only where the DNA matches it firmly. A row's size may be missing; if present it is once, few, many or a size class.

j_gene: TRBJ2-2
len: 15
abundance: .
v_gene: TRBV30
d_gene: .
CDR3nt: TGTGCCTGGAGTGGCCGGGACACCAACACCGGGGAGCTGTTTTTT
CDR3aa: CAWSGRDTNTGELFF

j_gene: TRBJ2-1
len: 14
abundance: .
v_gene: TRBV29-1
d_gene: .
CDR3nt: TGCAGCGTTGAAGAGGGCAGGGGTTCCAATGAGCAGTTCTTC
CDR3aa: CSVEEGRGSNEQFF

j_gene: TRBJ2-1
len: 15
abundance: .
v_gene: TRBV7-9
d_gene: .
CDR3nt: TGTGCCAGCACTTTTATGGGCGGGGAGAGCAATGAGCAGTTCTTC
CDR3aa: CASTFMGGESNEQFF

j_gene: TRBJ1-4
len: 14
abundance: .
v_gene: TRBV7-9
d_gene: TRBD1
CDR3nt: TGTGCCAGCAGCTCTCAGACAGGGTCTGAAAAACTGTTTTTT
CDR3aa: CASSSQTGSEKLFF

j_gene: TRBJ2-7
len: 12
abundance: .
v_gene: TRBV4-2
d_gene: .
CDR3nt: TGTGCCAGCAGCCAAGGAGGGCCTGAGCAGTACTTC
CDR3aa: CASSQGGPEQYF

j_gene: TRBJ1-3
len: 15
abundance: .
v_gene: TRBV5-8
d_gene: .
CDR3nt: TGTGCCAGCAGCTTGGTGGGCAGGTCTGGAAACACCATATATTTT
CDR3aa: CASSLVGRSGNTIYF

j_gene: TRBJ1-1
len: 15
abundance: .
v_gene: TRBV7-2
d_gene: TRBD1
CDR3nt: TGTGCCAGCAGCTCGGACAGGGGGGGGGACACTGAAGCTTTCTTT
CDR3aa: CASSSDRGGDTEAFF

j_gene: TRBJ1-2
len: 12
abundance: few
v_gene: TRBV2
d_gene: .
CDR3nt: TGTGCCAGCAAAGAGGAGTACTATGGCTACACCTTC
CDR3aa: CASKEEYYGYTF

j_gene: TRBJ1-2
len: 12
abundance: .
v_gene: TRBV30
d_gene: .
CDR3nt: TGTGCCTGGGGCGACAGGTCCTATGGCTACACCTTC
CDR3aa: CAWGDRSYGYTF

j_gene: TRBJ2-3
len: 18
abundance: .
v_gene: TRBV7-6
d_gene: TRBD2
CDR3nt: TGTGCCTGCAGCTTGGGACTAGCGGGAGGGCTCGGCGGGGATACGCAGTATTTT
CDR3aa: CACSLGLAGGLGGDTQYF

j_gene: TRBJ2-1
len: 16
abundance: few
v_gene: TRBV5-6
d_gene: TRBD2
CDR3nt: TGTGCCAGCAGCCTGGGGGGACTAGCGGGGTACAATGAGCAGTTCTTC
CDR3aa: CASSLGGLAGYNEQFF

j_gene: TRBJ1-2
len: 16
abundance: .
v_gene: TRBV7-6
d_gene: TRBD1
CDR3nt: TGTGCCAGCAGCTTAGGGGGGGACAGGGATCCCTATGGCTACACCTTC
CDR3aa: CASSLGGDRDPYGYTF

j_gene: TRBJ2-7
len: 12
abundance: .
v_gene: TRBV2
d_gene: .
CDR3nt: TGTGCCAGCATGGGGGCCAAATACGAGCAGTACTTC
CDR3aa: CASMGAKYEQYF

j_gene: TRBJ2-2
len: 16
abundance: .
v_gene: TRBV5-6
d_gene: TRBD2
CDR3nt: TGTGCCAGCAGCCTTAGGACTAGCGGGGGCCCCGGGGAGCTGTTTTTT
CDR3aa: CASSLRTSGGPGELFF

j_gene: TRBJ2-7
len: 14
abundance: .
v_gene: TRBV9
d_gene: .
CDR3nt: TGTGCCAGCAGCGTCGACAGTTTCTCCTACGAGCAGTACTTC
CDR3aa: CASSVDSFSYEQYF

j_gene: TRBJ2-4
len: 15
abundance: .
v_gene: TRBV4-2
d_gene: .
CDR3nt: TGTGCCAGCAGCCCAAGCGGGACAACCAAAAACATTCAGTACTTC
CDR3aa: CASSPSGTTKNIQYF

j_gene: TRBJ2-5
len: 14
abundance: .
v_gene: TRBV19
d_gene: TRBD1
CDR3nt: TGTGCCAGTAGTCTGGGACAGGGACAAGAGACCCAGTACTTC
CDR3aa: CASSLGQGQETQYF

j_gene: TRBJ2-7
len: 15
abundance: .
v_gene: TRBV6-5
d_gene: TRBD2
CDR3nt: TGTGCCAGCAGTTATTCTAGCGGGAGCCCGGGCGAGCAGTACTTC
CDR3aa: CASSYSSGSPGEQYF

j_gene: TRBJ1-1
len: 13
abundance: .
v_gene: TRBV10-3
d_gene: .
CDR3nt: TGTGCCATCAGTGCAGCCCAGGACACTGAAGCTTTCTTT
CDR3aa: CAISAAQDTEAFF

j_gene: TRBJ2-1
len: 14
abundance: .
v_gene: TRBV30
d_gene: .
CDR3nt: TGTGCCTGGAGTCTGGGGGCGGGGGACAATGAGCAGTTCTTC
CDR3aa: CAWSLGAGDNEQFF

j_gene: TRBJ1-2
len: 12
abundance: .
v_gene: TRBV19
d_gene: .
CDR3nt: TGTGCCAGTAGTATCAGGGGCGACGGCTACACCTTC
CDR3aa: CASSIRGDGYTF

j_gene: TRBJ2-4
len: 10
abundance: once
v_gene: TRBV28
d_gene: .
CDR3nt: TGTGGTTCGGGGTCGGACATTCAGTACTTC
CDR3aa: CGSGSDIQYF

j_gene: TRBJ1-2
len: 15
abundance: .
v_gene: TRBV4-1
d_gene: .
CDR3nt: TGCGCCAGCAGCCACCAGGACAGTCCTAACTATGGCTACACCTTC
CDR3aa: CASSHQDSPNYGYTF

j_gene: TRBJ2-5
len: 14
abundance: .
v_gene: TRBV5-6
d_gene: TRBD2
CDR3nt: TGTGCCAGCAGCTCCGGGACTACCCAAGAGACCCAGTACTTC
CDR3aa: CASSSGTTQETQYF

j_gene: TRBJ1-2
len: 14
abundance: few
v_gene: TRBV4-3
d_gene: TRBD1
CDR3nt: TGCGCCAGCAGTGAAGACAGGGCCAACTATGGCTACACCTTC
CDR3aa: CASSEDRANYGYTF

j_gene: TRBJ1-2
len: 16
abundance: .
v_gene: TRBV7-9
d_gene: .
CDR3nt: TGTTCCAGCAGCTCCCCCCGCCAGCTGGGAGACTATGGCTACACCTTC
CDR3aa: CSSSSPRQLGDYGYTF

j_gene: TRBJ2-5
len: 14
abundance: .
v_gene: TRBV7-7
d_gene: TRBD2
CDR3nt: TGTGCCAGCCCCCCTAGCGGGGCTATAGAGACCCAGTACTTC
CDR3aa: CASPPSGAIETQYF

j_gene: TRBJ1-5
len: 19
abundance: .
v_gene: TRBV14
d_gene: TRBD1
CDR3nt: TGTGCCAGCAGCCAAGTAAACCGGGACAGGACGTATAGCAATCAGCCCCAGCATTTT
CDR3aa: CASSQVNRDRTYSNQPQHF

j_gene: TRBJ2-1
len: 16
abundance: .
v_gene: TRBV7-3
d_gene: TRBD2
CDR3nt: TGTGCCAGCAGCTCCGGGACTAGCGGGAGGTACAATGAGCAGTTCTTC
CDR3aa: CASSSGTSGRYNEQFF

j_gene: TRBJ2-1
len: 13
abundance: few
v_gene: TRBV29-1
d_gene: .
CDR3nt: TGCAGCGCCGTGGGGGGAGCCTACAATGAGCAGTTCTTC
CDR3aa: CSAVGGAYNEQFF

j_gene: TRBJ2-3
len: 16
abundance: .
v_gene: TRBV14
d_gene: TRBD1
CDR3nt: TGTGCCAGCAGCCAAGTGGGACAGGTTAGCACAGATACGCAGTATTTT
CDR3aa: CASSQVGQVSTDTQYF

j_gene: TRBJ2-5
len: 18
abundance: .
v_gene: TRBV13
d_gene: .
CDR3nt: TGTGCCAGCAGCTTTTCGAGAGAGGGGGGGGCTGGGCAAGAGACCCAGTACTTC
CDR3aa: CASSFSREGGAGQETQYF

j_gene: TRBJ1-1
len: 15
abundance: .
v_gene: TRBV7-6
d_gene: .
CDR3nt: TGTGCCAGCAGCCCATCGACGGGAGGGAACACTGAAGCTTTCTTT
CDR3aa: CASSPSTGGNTEAFF

j_gene: TRBJ2-7
len: 17
abundance: .
v_gene: TRBV10-3
d_gene: TRBD2
CDR3nt: TGTGCCATCAGTGAGACGGCTAGCGGGCGCGCGGGGGGGGAGCAGTACTTC
CDR3aa: CAISETASGRAGGEQYF

j_gene: TRBJ2-7
len: 14
abundance: once
v_gene: TRBV5-4
d_gene: TRBD2
CDR3nt: TGTGCCAGCAGCTTAGAGCGGGAGGGGTACGAGCAGTACTTC
CDR3aa: CASSLEREGYEQYF

j_gene: TRBJ2-3
len: 14
abundance: .
v_gene: TRBV5-4
d_gene: TRBD2
CDR3nt: TGTGCCAGCTGGGGGGCTAGCGGGAGTATAGGCCAGTATTTT
CDR3aa: CASWGASGSIGQYF

j_gene: TRBJ1-1
len: 14
abundance: few
v_gene: TRBV7-2
d_gene: .
CDR3nt: TGTGCCAGCAGCTTAGGGGTGGGGCGAACTGAAGCTTTCTTT
CDR3aa: CASSLGVGRTEAFF

j_gene: TRBJ1-5
len: 16
abundance: once
v_gene: TRBV2
d_gene: .
CDR3nt: TGTGCCAGCAGCGCCAGGGTAGGAGCTTCCAATCAGCCCCAGCATTTT
CDR3aa: CASSARVGASNQPQHF

j_gene: TRBJ2-5
len: 16
abundance: .
v_gene: TRBV16
d_gene: TRBD1
CDR3nt: TGTGCCAGCAGCCAACCGAGCCGGGACAGGCAAGAGACCCAGTACTTC
CDR3aa: CASSQPSRDRQETQYF

j_gene: TRBJ2-3
len: 13
abundance: .
v_gene: TRBV4-1
d_gene: TRBD2
CDR3nt: TGCGCTGTACTAGCGGGGGGCCCAGATACGCAGTATTTT
CDR3aa: CAVLAGGPDTQYF

j_gene: TRBJ2-7
len: 12
abundance: few
v_gene: TRBV6-6
d_gene: TRBD2
CDR3nt: TGTGCCACCACTAGCGGGTCCTACGAGCAGTACTTC
CDR3aa: CATTSGSYEQYF

j_gene: TRBJ2-3
len: 13
abundance: .
v_gene: TRBV6-4
d_gene: .
CDR3nt: TGTGCCAGCAGTGAAGGGGCACTTAATACGCAGTATTTT
CDR3aa: CASSEGALNTQYF

j_gene: TRBJ1-2
len: 13
abundance: once
v_gene: TRBV27
d_gene: TRBD1
CDR3nt: TGTGCCAGCAGTGGACAGGGGGTATGGGGCTACACCTTC
CDR3aa: CASSGQGVWGYTF

j_gene: TRBJ1-2
len: 16
abundance: few
v_gene: TRBV7-3
d_gene: TRBD1
CDR3nt: TGTGCCAGCAGCTTAGTGGCAGGAGGGACAGAAGATGGCTACACCTTC
CDR3aa: CASSLVAGGTEDGYTF

j_gene: TRBJ2-5
len: 13
abundance: .
v_gene: TRBV30
d_gene: TRBD2
CDR3nt: TGTGCCTGGAGTGGTAGCGGGACTGAGACCCAGTACTTC
CDR3aa: CAWSGSGTETQYF

j_gene: TRBJ2-7
len: 14
abundance: once
v_gene: TRBV25-1
d_gene: TRBD2
CDR3nt: TGTGCCAGCAGTGAGACTAGCGGGAGTGGTGAGCAGTACTTC
CDR3aa: CASSETSGSGEQYF

j_gene: TRBJ1-1
len: 15
abundance: .
v_gene: TRBV5-6
d_gene: .
CDR3nt: TGTGCCAGCACCGAAGCGAGGGTAGGACAGACTGAAGCTTTCTTT
CDR3aa: CASTEARVGQTEAFF

j_gene: TRBJ1-1
len: 15
abundance: .
v_gene: TRBV23-1
d_gene: TRBD1
CDR3nt: TGCGCCAGCAGTCAATCGGGACAGGGAGGTACTGAAGCTTTCTTT
CDR3aa: CASSQSGQGGTEAFF

j_gene: TRBJ2-7
len: 14
abundance: .
v_gene: TRBV6-5
d_gene: TRBD1
CDR3nt: TGTGCCAGCAGCAGCCCGGGACAGGCCCCGGAGCAGTACTTC
CDR3aa: CASSSPGQAPEQYF

j_gene: TRBJ1-2
len: 15
abundance: .
v_gene: TRBV5-6
d_gene: TRBD1
CDR3nt: TGTGCCAGCAGCCCAACAGGACAGGGAATCTATGGCTACACCTTC
CDR3aa: CASSPTGQGIYGYTF

j_gene: TRBJ2-7
len: 14
abundance: .
v_gene: TRBV28
d_gene: TRBD2
CDR3nt: TGTGCCAGCAGGGGCGGGGGTCCGGCCTACGAGCAGTACTTC
CDR3aa: CASRGGGPAYEQYF

j_gene: TRBJ2-7
len: 13
abundance: .
v_gene: TRBV28
d_gene: .
CDR3nt: TGTGCCAGCAGTTTAGCGGATCCCTACGAGCAGTACTTC
CDR3aa: CASSLADPYEQYF

j_gene: TRBJ1-1
len: 14
abundance: .
v_gene: TRBV6-5
d_gene: .
CDR3nt: TGTGCCAGCAGGGAGACAGACGCCTACACTGACGCTTTCTTT
CDR3aa: CASRETDAYTDAFF